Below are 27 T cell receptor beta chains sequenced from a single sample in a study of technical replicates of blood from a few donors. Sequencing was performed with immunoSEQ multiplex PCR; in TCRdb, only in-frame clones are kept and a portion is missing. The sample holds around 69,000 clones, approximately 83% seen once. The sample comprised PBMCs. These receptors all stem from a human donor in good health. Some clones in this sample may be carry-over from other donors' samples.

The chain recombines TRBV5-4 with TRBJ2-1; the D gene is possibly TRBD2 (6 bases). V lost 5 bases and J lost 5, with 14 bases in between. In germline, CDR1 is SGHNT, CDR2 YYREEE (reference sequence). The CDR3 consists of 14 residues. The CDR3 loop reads CASRRLGEDNEQFF. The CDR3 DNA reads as TGTGCCAGCAGGCGTCTCGGGGAGGACAATGAGCAGTTCTTC.

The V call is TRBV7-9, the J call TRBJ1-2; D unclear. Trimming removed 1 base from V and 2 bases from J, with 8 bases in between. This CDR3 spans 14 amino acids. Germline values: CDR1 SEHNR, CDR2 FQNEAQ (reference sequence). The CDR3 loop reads CASSLGGANYGYTF. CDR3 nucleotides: TGTGCCAGCAGCTTAGGAGGAGCGAACTATGGCTACACCTTC.

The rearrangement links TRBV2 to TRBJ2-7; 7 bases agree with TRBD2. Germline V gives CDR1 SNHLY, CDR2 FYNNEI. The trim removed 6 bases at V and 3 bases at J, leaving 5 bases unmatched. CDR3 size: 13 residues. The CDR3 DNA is TGTGCCAGCAGCGGGGAGGGCCTCTACGAGCAGTACTTC. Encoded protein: CASSGEGLYEQYF.

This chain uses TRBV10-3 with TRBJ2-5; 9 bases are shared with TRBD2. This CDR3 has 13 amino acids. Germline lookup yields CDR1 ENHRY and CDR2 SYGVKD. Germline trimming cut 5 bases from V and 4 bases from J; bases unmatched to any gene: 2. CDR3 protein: CAISSRGGETQYF. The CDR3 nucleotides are TGTGCCATCAGTTCGCGGGGGGGAGAGACCCAGTACTTC.

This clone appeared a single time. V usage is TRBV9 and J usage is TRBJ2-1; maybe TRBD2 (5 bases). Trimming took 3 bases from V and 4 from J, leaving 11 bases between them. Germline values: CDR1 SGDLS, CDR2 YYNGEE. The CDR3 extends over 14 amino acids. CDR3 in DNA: TGTGCCAGCAGCGGGAGGACTCAATACAATGAGCAGTTCTTC. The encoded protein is CASSGRTQYNEQFF.

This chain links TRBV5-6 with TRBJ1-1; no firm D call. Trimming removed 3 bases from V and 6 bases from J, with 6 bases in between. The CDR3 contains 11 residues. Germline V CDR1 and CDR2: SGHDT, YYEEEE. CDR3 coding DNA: TGTGCCAGCAGCTCGAGTGCTGAAGCTTTCTTT. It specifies CASSSSAEAFF.

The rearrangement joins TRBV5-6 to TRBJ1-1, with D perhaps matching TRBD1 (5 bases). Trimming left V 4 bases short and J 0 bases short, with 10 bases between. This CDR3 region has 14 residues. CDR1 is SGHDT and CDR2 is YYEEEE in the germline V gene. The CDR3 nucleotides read TGTGCCAGCAGCCGCTTGACAGTGAACACTGAAGCTTTCTTT. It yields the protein CASSRLTVNTEAFF.

The CDR3 nucleotides read TGCGCCAGCAGCTTGGTAATTGTCAACACCGGGGAGCTGTTTTTT. It codes for CASSLVIVNTGELFF. The chain carries TRBV5-1 and TRBJ2-2, with unresolved D. Looked up from germline, CDR1 is SGHRS and CDR2 is YFSETQ. The CDR3 loop spans 15 amino acids. The V end lost 0 bases, the J end lost 2 bases, and 8 bases lay between the germline ends.

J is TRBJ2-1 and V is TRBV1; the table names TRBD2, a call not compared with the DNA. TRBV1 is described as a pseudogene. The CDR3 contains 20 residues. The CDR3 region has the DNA TGCACCAGCAGCCACCAGCCGGGGACTAGCGGGAGGTACCCCTACAATGAGCAGTTCTTC. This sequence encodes CTSSHQPGTSGRYPYNEQFF.

As DNA, the CDR3 is TGTGCCAGCAGCGTAGGTTCAGGGCGCGCTGAAAAACTGTTTTTT. Translation gives CASSVGSGRAEKLFF. The rearrangement links TRBV9 to TRBJ1-4; D perhaps matches TRBD1 (5 bases). The germline CDR1 and CDR2 sequences are SGDLS and YYNGEE. The CDR3 totals 15 residues. Trimming took 0 bases from V and 7 from J, leaving 13 bases between them.

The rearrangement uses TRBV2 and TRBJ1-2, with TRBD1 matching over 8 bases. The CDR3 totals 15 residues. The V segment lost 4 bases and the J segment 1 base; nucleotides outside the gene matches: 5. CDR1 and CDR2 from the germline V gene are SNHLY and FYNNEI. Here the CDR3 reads CASSVSGGGNYGYTF. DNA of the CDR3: TGTGCCAGCAGTGTATCAGGGGGCGGTAACTATGGCTACACCTTC.

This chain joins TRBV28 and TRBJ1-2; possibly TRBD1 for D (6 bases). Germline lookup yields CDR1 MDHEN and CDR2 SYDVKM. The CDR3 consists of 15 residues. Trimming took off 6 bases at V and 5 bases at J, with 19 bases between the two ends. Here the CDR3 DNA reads TGTGCCAGCAGAGAACAGGGTCTTCCCCCTTATGGCTACACCTTC. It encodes CASREQGLPPYGYTF.

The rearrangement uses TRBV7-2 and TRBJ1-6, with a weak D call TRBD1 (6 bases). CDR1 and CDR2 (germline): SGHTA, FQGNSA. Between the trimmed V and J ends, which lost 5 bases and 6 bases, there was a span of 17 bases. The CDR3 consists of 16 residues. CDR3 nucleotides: TGTGCCAGCAGCCTGCGGAGAGGACAGACTAATTCACCCCTCCACTTT. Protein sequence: CASSLRRGQTNSPLHF.

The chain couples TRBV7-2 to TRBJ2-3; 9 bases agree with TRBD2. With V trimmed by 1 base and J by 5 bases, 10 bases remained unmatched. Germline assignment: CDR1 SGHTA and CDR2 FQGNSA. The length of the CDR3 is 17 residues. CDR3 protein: CASSLELRGGVKDTQYF. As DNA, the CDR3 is TGTGCCAGCAGCTTAGAGTTGCGGGGGGGCGTTAAAGATACGCAGTATTTT. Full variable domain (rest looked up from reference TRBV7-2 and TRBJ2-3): GAGVSQSPSNKVTEKGKDVELRCDPISGHTALYWYRQSLGQGLEFLIYFQGNSAPDKSGLPSDRFSAERTGGSVSTLTIQRTQQEDSAVYLCASSLELRGGVKDTQYFGPGTRLTVL.

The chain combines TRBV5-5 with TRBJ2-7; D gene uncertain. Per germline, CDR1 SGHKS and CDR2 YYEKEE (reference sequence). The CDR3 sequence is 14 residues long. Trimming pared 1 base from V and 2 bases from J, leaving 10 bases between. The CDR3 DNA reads TGTGCCAGCAGCTTGTCCAGTGTTGCCTACGAGCAGTACTTC. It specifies CASSLSSVAYEQYF. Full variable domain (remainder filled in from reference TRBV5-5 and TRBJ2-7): DAGVTQSPTHLIKTRGQQVTLRCSPISGHKSVSWYQQVLGQGPQFIFQYYEKEERGRGNFPDRFSARQFPNYSSELNVNALLLGDSALYLCASSLSSVAYEQYFGPGTRLTVT.

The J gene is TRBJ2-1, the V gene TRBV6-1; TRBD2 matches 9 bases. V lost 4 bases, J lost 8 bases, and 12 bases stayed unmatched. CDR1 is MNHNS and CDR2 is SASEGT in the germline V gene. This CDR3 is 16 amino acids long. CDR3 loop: CASSGNVAGGFDEQFF. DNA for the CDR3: TGTGCCAGCAGTGGTAACGTGGCGGGGGGGTTCGATGAGCAGTTCTTC.

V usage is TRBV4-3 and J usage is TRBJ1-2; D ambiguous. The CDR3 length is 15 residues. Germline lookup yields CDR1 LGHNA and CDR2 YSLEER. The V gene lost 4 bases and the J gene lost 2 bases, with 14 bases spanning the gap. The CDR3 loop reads CASSPLAGGNYGYTF. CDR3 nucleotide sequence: TGCGCCAGCAGCCCTTTGGCGGGTGGAAACTATGGCTACACCTTC.

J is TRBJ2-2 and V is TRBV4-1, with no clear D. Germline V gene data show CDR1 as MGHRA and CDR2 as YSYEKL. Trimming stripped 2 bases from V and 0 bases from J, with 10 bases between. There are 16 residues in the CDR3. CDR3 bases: TGCGCCAGCAGCCAATACGGCGGCGCGAACACCGGGGAGCTGTTTTTT. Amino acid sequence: CASSQYGGANTGELFF.

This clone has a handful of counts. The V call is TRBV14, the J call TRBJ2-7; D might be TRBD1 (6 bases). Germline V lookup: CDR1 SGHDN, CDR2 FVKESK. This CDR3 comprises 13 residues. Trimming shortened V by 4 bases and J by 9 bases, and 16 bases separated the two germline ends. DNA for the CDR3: TGTGCCAGCAGCCTAATCAGGGGTTCCGGGCAGTACTTC. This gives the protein CASSLIRGSGQYF.

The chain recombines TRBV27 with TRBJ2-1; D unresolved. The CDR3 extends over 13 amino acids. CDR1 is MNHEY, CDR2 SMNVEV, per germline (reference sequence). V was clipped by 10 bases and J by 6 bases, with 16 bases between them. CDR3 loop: CATRTLYANEQFF. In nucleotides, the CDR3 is TGTGCCACTAGAACGCTCTACGCCAATGAGCAGTTCTTC.

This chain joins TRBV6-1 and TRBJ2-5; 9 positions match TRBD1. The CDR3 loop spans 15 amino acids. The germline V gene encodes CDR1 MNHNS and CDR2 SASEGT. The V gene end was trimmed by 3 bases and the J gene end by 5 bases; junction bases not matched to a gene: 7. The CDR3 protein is CASSENRGRTETQYF. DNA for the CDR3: TGTGCCAGCAGTGAGAACAGGGGGCGGACGGAGACCCAGTACTTC.

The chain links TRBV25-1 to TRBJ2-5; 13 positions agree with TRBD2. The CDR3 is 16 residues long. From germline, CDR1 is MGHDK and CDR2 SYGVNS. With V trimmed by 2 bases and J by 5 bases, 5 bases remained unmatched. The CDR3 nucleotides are TGTGCCAGCAGTGAACTTGGGACTAGCGGGAAGGAGACCCAGTACTTC. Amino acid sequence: CASSELGTSGKETQYF.

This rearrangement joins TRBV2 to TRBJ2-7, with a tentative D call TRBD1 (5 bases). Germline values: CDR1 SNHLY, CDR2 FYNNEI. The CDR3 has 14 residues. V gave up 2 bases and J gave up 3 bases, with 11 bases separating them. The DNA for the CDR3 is TGTGCCAGCAGTGAATCGACAGTATACTACGAGCAGTACTTC. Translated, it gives CASSESTVYYEQYF.

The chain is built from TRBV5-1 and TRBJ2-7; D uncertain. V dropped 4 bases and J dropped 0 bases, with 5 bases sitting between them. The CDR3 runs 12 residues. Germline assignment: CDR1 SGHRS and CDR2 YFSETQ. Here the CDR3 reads CASSASSYEQYF. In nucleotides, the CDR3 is TGCGCCAGCAGCGCTAGCTCCTACGAGCAGTACTTC.

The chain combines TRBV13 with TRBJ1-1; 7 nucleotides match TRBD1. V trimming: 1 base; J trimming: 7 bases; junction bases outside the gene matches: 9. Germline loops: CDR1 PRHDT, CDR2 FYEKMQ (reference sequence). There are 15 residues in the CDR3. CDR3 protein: CASSLEGEGAGEAFF. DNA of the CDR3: TGTGCCAGCAGCTTAGAAGGTGAGGGGGCTGGTGAAGCTTTCTTT. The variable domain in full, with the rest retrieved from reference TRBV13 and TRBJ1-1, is AAGVIQSPRHLIKEKRETATLKCYPIPRHDTVYWYQQGPGQDPQFLISFYEKMQSDKGSIPDRFSAQQFSDYHSELNMSSLELGDSALYFCASSLEGEGAGEAFFGQGTRLTVV.

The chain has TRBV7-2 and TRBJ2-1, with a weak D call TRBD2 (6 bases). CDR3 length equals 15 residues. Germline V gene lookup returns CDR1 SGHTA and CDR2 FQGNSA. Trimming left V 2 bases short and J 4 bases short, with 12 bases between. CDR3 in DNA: TGTGCCAGCAGCTTATCGGGGGACGGATACAATGAGCAGTTCTTC. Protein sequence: CASSLSGDGYNEQFF.

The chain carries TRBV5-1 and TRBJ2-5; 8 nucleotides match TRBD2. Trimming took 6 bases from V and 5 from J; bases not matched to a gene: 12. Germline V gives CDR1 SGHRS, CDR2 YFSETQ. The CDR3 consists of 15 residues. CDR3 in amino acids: CASTRSGRAGETQYF. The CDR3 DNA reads TGCGCCAGCACCCGGTCCGGGAGGGCAGGGGAGACCCAGTACTTC.